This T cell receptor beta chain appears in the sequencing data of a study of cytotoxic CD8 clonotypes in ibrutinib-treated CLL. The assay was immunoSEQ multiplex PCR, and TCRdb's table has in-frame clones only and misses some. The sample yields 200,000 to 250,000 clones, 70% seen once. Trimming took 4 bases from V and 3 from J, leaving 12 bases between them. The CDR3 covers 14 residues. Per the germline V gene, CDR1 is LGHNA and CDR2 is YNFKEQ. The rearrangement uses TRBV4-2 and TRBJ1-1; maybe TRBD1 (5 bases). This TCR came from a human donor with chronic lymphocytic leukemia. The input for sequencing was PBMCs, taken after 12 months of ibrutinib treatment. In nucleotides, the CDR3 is TGTGCCAGCAGCCTTGGCAGGGAGGACACTGAAGCTTTCTTT. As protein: CASSLGREDTEAFF.